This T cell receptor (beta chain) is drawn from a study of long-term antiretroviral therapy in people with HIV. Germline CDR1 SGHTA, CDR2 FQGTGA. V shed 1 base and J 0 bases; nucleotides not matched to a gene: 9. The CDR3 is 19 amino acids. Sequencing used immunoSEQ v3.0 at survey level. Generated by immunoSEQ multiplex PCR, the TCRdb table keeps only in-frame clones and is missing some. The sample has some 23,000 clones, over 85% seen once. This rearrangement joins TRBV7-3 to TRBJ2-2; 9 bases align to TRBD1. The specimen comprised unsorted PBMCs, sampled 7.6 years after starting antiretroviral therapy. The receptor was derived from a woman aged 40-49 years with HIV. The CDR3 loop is CASSLRDREKRSNTGELFF. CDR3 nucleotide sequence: TGTGCCAGCAGCTTAAGGGACAGGGAGAAAAGGTCGAACACCGGGGAGCTGTTTTTT.